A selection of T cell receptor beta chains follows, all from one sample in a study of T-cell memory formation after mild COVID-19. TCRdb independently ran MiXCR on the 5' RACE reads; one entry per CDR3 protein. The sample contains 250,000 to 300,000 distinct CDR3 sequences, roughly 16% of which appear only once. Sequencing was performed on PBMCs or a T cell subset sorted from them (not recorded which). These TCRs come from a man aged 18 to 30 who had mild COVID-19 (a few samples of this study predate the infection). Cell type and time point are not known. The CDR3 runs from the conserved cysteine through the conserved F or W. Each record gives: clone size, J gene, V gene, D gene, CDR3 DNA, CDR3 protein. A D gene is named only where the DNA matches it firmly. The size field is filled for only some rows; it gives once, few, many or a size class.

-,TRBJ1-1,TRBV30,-,TGTGCCTGGGCGGACACTGAAGCTTTCTTT,CAWADTEAFF
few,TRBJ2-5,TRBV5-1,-,TGCGCCAGCAGAGAGGGGACTGCTACCCAAGAGACCCAGTACTTC,CASREGTATQETQYF
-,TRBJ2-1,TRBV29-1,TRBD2,TGCAGCGCTCCGACTAGCGGAGTGTACAATGAGCAGTTCTTC,CSAPTSGVYNEQFF
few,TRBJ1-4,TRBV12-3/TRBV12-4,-,TGTGCCAGCAGTTTGGACAGCCTAGCCGAAAAACTGTTTTTT,CASSLDSLAEKLFF
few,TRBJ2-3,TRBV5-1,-,TGCGCCAGCAGCTCCCAAACGGACAGAGCCGATACGCAGTATTTT,CASSSQTDRADTQYF
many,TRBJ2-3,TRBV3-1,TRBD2,TGTGCCAGCAGCCTCCTGGGACTAGCGGGGGACCCCCGCCACTCGCAGTATTTT,CASSLLGLAGDPRHSQYF
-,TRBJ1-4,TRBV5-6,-,TGTGCCAGCAGCTTGGTAATACGTGATGGGGTGCGGGTAGGTCCTAATGAAAAACTGTTTTTT,CASSLVIRDGVRVGPNEKLFF
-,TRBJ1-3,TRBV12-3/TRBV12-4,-,TGTGCCAGCAGTTCCTGGTCTGGAAACACCATATATTTT,CASSSWSGNTIYF
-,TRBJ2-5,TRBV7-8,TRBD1,TGTGCCAGCAGCACCCGGGGACAGGGGGCGGGAGAGACCCAGTACTTC,CASSTRGQGAGETQYF
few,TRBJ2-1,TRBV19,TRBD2,TGTGCCAGTCAACTAGCGGGGCCCTCCTACAATGAGCAGTTCTTC,CASQLAGPSYNEQFF
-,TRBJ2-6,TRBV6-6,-,TGTGCCAGTGGAGGGTCCGGGGCCAACGTCCTGACTTTC,CASGGSGANVLTF
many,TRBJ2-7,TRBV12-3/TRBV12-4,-,TGTGCCAGCAGCTCAATCTCCTACGAGCAGTACTTC,CASSSISYEQYF
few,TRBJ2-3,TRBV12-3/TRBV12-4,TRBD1,TGTGCCACGGGACAGAGAGATACGCAGTATTTT,CATGQRDTQYF
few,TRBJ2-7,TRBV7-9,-,TGTGCCAGCAGCTTAGCGCCCCGAGCCGAGCAGTACTTC,CASSLAPRAEQYF
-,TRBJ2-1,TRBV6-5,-,TGTGCCAGCAGTTACGTGGACGGCGAGCAGTTCTTC,CASSYVDGEQFF
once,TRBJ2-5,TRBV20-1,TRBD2,TGCAGTGCTAGGGGGACTAGGCAAGAGACCCAGTACTTC,CSARGTRQETQYF
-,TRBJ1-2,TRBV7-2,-,TGTGCCAGCAGCCCCAGTGCGCTCTATGGCTACACCTTC,CASSPSALYGYTF
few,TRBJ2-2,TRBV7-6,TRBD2,TGTGCCAGCAGCTTAATGTCTAGCGGCAACACCGGGGAGCTGTTTTTT,CASSLMSSGNTGELFF
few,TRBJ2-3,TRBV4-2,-,TGTGCCAGCAGCCAAGGCGGACAGATCACAGATACGCAGTATTTT,CASSQGGQITDTQYF
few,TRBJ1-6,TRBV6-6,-,TGTGCCAGCAGGATGCTTAACCCAGACGGGCGTATTAGCTCCTATAATTCACCCCTCCACTTT,CASRMLNPDGRISSYNSPLHF
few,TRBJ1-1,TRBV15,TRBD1,TGTGCCACCAGCAGAGATCGGGGACAGACTGAAGCTTTCTTT,CATSRDRGQTEAFF
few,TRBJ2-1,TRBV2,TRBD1,TGTGCCAGTATACAGGGGTATAATGAGCAGTTCTTC,CASIQGYNEQFF
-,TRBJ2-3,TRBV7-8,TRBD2,TGTGCCAGCAGCTTAGCTAGCGGGGGGGGCCTAAGCACAGATACGCAGTATTTT,CASSLASGGGLSTDTQYF
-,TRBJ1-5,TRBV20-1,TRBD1,TGCAGTGCCCCGACAGGGGTTGGGAGGAATCAGCCCCAGCATTTT,CSAPTGVGRNQPQHF
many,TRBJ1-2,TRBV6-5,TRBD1,TGTGCCAGCAGAGTGACAGGGGTTGACTATGGCTACACCTTC,CASRVTGVDYGYTF
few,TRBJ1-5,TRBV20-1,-,TGCAGTGCTAGAGAAAGAGGACGGAATTTAAATCAGCCCCAGCATTTT,CSARERGRNLNQPQHF
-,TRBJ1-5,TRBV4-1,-,TGCGCCAGCAGCCAAAGCGGGACAAGGATCGGTTTTTTGCATTTT,CASSQSGTRIGFLHF